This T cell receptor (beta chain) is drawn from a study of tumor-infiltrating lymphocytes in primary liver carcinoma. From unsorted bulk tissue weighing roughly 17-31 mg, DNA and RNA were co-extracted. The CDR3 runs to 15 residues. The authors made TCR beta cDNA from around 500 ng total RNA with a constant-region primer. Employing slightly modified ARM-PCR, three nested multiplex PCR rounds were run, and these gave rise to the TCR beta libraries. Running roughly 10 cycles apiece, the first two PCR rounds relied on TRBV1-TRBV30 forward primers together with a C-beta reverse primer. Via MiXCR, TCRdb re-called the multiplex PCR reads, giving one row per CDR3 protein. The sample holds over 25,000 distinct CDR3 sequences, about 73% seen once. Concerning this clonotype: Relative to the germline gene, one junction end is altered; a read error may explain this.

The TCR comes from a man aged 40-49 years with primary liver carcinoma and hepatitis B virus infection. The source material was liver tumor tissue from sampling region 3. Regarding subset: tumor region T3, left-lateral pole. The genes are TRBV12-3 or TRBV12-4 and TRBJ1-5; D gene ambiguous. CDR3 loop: CTRSFGQGSNQSQHF. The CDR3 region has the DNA TGTACCAGGAGCTTTGGGCAAGGAAGCAATCAGTCCCAGCATTTT.